This TCR beta chain derives from a study of T-cell memory formation after mild COVID-19. Across the study: Largely donor-specific TCR clusters were found.

Study conclusions and caveats: Later expanders leaned CD4+, whereas clones that contracted between day 15 and 85 were balanced CD4/CD8.

The CDR3 totals 16 residues. With V trimmed by 1 base and J by 5 bases, 8 bases remained unmatched. This clonotype has a handful of counts. The antigen is not known. TCRdb re-called the 5' RACE reads through MiXCR, storing one row per CDR3 protein. The sample carries about 190,000 distinct CDR3 sequences, around 20% recorded once. Sequenced material: PBMCs or a T cell subset sorted from them (not recorded which). The rearrangement uses TRBV12-3 or TRBV12-4 and TRBJ1-2; TRBD1 aligns across 9 bases. This TCR came from an adult woman who had mild COVID-19 (a few samples of this study predate the infection). Cell type and time point are not known. The CDR3 sequence: CASSLGRGQGAYGYTF. The CDR3 DNA follows: TGTGCCAGCAGTTTAGGGCGGGGACAGGGTGCTTATGGCTACACCTTC.